Detailed here is one TCR beta chain. Its specificity is not known. DNA at about 190 ng, 25,000 to 30,000 T cell genomes, went into sorted-subset replicate PCRs. Generated by immunoSEQ multiplex PCR, the TCRdb table keeps only in-frame clones and is missing some. The sample has over a million clones, about 98.5% seen once. The data were obtained in a study of shared clonotypes between healthy human individuals. Study-wide results and caveats: It was observed that approximately 5% of naive CD4 clonotypes were shared across four donors.

Sequencing input: naive CD4+ T cells sorted from blood. Described subset: CD45RA+ positively selected. The TCR originated in a man under 40 in good health.

CDR3 sequence reads: CASKVEPMNTEAFF. In nucleotides, the CDR3 is TGTGCCAGTAAGGTCGAGCCCATGAACACTGAAGCTTTCTTT. This chain links TRBV19 with TRBJ1-1; D is unclear. Germline V gene sequence: CDR1 LNHDA, CDR2 SQIVND (reference sequence). The CDR3 contains 14 residues. V lost 7 bases and J lost 0, with 12 bases in between.